What follows describes a single TCR beta chain. Its antigen is undetermined. For CDR3 and TCR beta VDJ profiling, genomic DNA was the template used. TCRdb reprocessed the reads with MiXCR, giving one entry per CDR3 protein. The sample contains about 180,000 distinct CDR3 sequences, around 48% of which appear only once. Patients picked for sequencing had shown CD8+CD57+ cell expansion detected by flow cytometry. Sampling of blood occurred while the patients had still received no therapy. This sample is drawn from a study of CD8+CD57+ T cells in acquired aplastic anemia. Regarding the study as a whole: Approximately 27 CD8+ CDR3 sequences occurred in both the patients and the controls.

The source material was sorted CD4+, CD8+, or CD8+CD57+ T cells (not recorded which) from PBMCs. This TCR was sampled from a human donor with aplastic anemia.

The CDR3: CASSIETFGSGQPQHF. The CDR3 DNA sequence: TGTGCCAGTAGTATAGAAACCTTCGGATCGGGTCAGCCCCAGCATTTT. The genes are TRBV19 and TRBJ1-5; no clear D gene. The V gene lost 0 bases and the J gene lost 6 bases, with 15 bases spanning the gap. The germline V gene has CDR1 LNHDA and CDR2 SQIVND (reference sequence). The CDR3 sequence is 16 residues long.